The T cell receptor (beta chain) described here comes from a study of T cell responses to AZD1222 COVID-19 vaccine (TCRdb year 2021). In terms of the full investigation: AZD1222 recipients whose second dose came at about 4 weeks and those whose second dose came at about 12 weeks were combined into one group, since spike-specific TCR depth and breadth did not differ between the two schedules. A total of more than 230 trial participants underwent TCR sequencing, of whom about 200 had received two doses of AZD1222 and roughly 26 had received two doses of the MenACWY control vaccine. Trial participants were enrolled by age into subgroups of 18-55, 56-69 and 70-plus years, and about 150, 27 and 61 TCR-sequenced participants, respectively, were included in these subgroups.

Reading the label with the study, this specimen's time point is: baseline before first vaccination. Vaccinee samples were obtained from the UK trials COV001 and COV002, which included a single-blind randomized controlled phase 2/3 trial of AZD1222 (ChAdOx1 nCoV-19) in healthy adults. For TCRbeta chain sequencing, PBMC samples from trial participants were taken at day 0 and at day 28 after the second dose. The CDR3 regions of human TCRbeta chains were subjected to immunosequencing. Per the original workflow: Repertoire TCRs were checked for matches against a reference library of SARS-CoV-2-specific TCRs that had been generated using the MIRA antigen-specificity platform. Breadth was defined as the fraction of unique TCRs that were SARS-CoV-2-associated. Depth was defined as the fraction of total T cells that were SARS-CoV-2-associated. Using the MIRA data, each spike-specific TCR was assigned both to the spike region to which the TCR was reactive and to a CD4 or CD8 class. Log10-transformed breadth and depth values were compared by one-way ANOVA with Sidak's multiple comparisons tests. TCRdb carries this immuneACCESS record with in-frame sequences only. Its versions omit some clonotypes, under half of them owing to an unresolved V gene in the studies checked, with the rest unexplained. V and J calls and clone size are as listed in that table; D and trimming were resolved from the DNA. This sample gives 120,000 or so clones in total; approximately 88% of them show up just once. About 4.9% of the sample goes to the ten largest clones.

The CDR3 measures 15 amino acids from cysteine to phenylalanine. The kept DNA is CDR3 alone, 45 bases in frame from the first base. Sequences MNHNS (CDR1) and SASEGT (CDR2) are obtained from the germline V gene. V drops 2 bases and J drops 2 bases, leaving 13 bases in between. The full study reports these points: Vaccine-associated CD4 TCRs spanned the whole spike protein, with dominant responses in regions 160-218 and 743-854. Because no day 14 peak-response samples were available, repertoires were characterized only after the peak T cell response. Conclusions about previously exposed vaccinees are limited because only five or six AZD1222 recipients were SARS-CoV-2 seropositive at baseline. Participants were mostly white British and included more females than males, and it was suggested by the authors that clonal diversity may have been underestimated. A significant rise in spike-specific TCR breadth and depth was observed after two AZD1222 doses relative to day 0 and relative to MenACWY recipients. Reportedly, close to half of the unique spike-specific TCRs recognized epitopes lying outside the regions that are mutated in the B.1.351 and B.1.1.7 variants. The 56-69-year group was small, and its depth increase did not reach significance, likely because of low power.

Remarks on this clone: Its antigen target is currently unknown. One base away there is no much larger clone; base qualities are not given.

The source is an adult in good health. Recombination connected TRBV6-1 to TRBJ2-7; 6 matching bases give a weak D call of TRBD1. This specimen consisted of peripheral blood, obtained on day 0 of AZD1222 vaccination. The DNA sequence follows: TGTGCCAGCAGTGAAATAGGGGGTATGCCCTACGAGCAGTACTTC. It translates to CASSEIGGMPYEQYF.